This T cell receptor beta chain was captured by sequencing in a study of cytomegalovirus exposure and HLA in healthy donors. The CDR3 has 14 residues. From germline, CDR1 is SEHNR and CDR2 FQNEAQ (reference sequence). Trimming removed 0 bases at V and 7 bases at J, with 9 bases between. The PCR employed 60 Vbeta primers together with 13 Jbeta primers. Per the original data handling: In a later analysis, the count reached some 83 million unique TCR beta chains, with about 12 million shared. Generated by immunoSEQ multiplex PCR, the TCRdb table keeps only in-frame clones and is missing some. Clone size and V and J calls were adopted from that table, with D and trimming inferred from the DNA. The sample yields fewer than 200,000 clones, more than 85% seen once. Each of the donors was a healthy bone marrow donor.

The sequenced material came from PBMCs. This chain uses TRBV7-9 with TRBJ1-4; the D is unclear. This TCR was sampled from a girl less than two years old in good health and CMV-seronegative. This CDR3 reads CASSLAQEGEKLFF. The CDR3 region has the DNA TGTGCCAGCAGCTTAGCGCAGGAGGGTGAAAAACTGTTTTTT.